A single sample gave rise to the 14 T cell receptor beta chains below, sequenced in a study of graft-versus-host responses after intestinal transplantation. These TCRs' antigens remain unknown. Generated by immunoSEQ multiplex PCR, the TCRdb table keeps only in-frame clones and is missing some. The table records tens of thousands of clones, roughly nine tenths of them present only once. Sequencing was performed on unstimulated CD8+ T cells sorted from spleen or lymph node cells, taken before intestinal transplant. These receptors came from a human donor who received an intestinal transplant.

This sequence joins TRBV6-5 and TRBJ1-2; no reliable D call. Germline V gives CDR1 MNHEY, CDR2 SVGAGI. V lost 0 bases and J 4 bases, leaving 6 bases between the germline ends. This CDR3 comprises 13 residues. The CDR3 loop is CASSYSRTYGYTF. The CDR3 region has the DNA TGTGCCAGCAGTTACTCGAGAACCTATGGCTACACCTTC.

V and J are TRBV5-6 and TRBJ2-7; 7 bases match TRBD1. CDR1 is SGHDT and CDR2 is YYEEEE in the germline V gene. V was pared by 6 bases and J by 3 bases, with 6 bases of the junction left unmatched. The length of the CDR3 is 13 residues. CDR3 region: CASNRQGSYEQYF. DNA of the CDR3: TGTGCCAGCAACCGACAGGGAAGCTACGAGCAGTACTTC.

The genes are TRBV2 and TRBJ1-4; maybe TRBD1 (6 bases). CDR3 length equals 15 residues. Germline loops: CDR1 SNHLY, CDR2 FYNNEI. The V end lost 6 bases, the J end lost 0 bases, and 11 bases lay between the germline ends. As DNA, the CDR3 is TGTGCCAGCAGAGGGGGAATTGCAACTAATGAAAAACTGTTTTTT. Amino acids: CASRGGIATNEKLFF.

This clone has a single count. V gene TRBV6-4 combines with J gene TRBJ2-1; 9 bases align to TRBD1. After removal of 6 bases from V and 5 bases from J, the junction contained 5 bases not matched to a gene. Germline loops: CDR1 MRHNA, CDR2 SNTAGT. The CDR3 is 14 amino acids. DNA of the CDR3: TGTGCCAGCAGGGGGACAGGGCTCCACAATGAGCAGTTCTTC. Protein: CASRGTGLHNEQFF.

V usage is TRBV5-5 and J usage is TRBJ1-1; a possible D gene is TRBD1 (5 bases). V was shortened by 1 base and J by 0 bases, with 10 bases between the two germline ends. The germline gives CDR1 SGHKS, CDR2 YYEKEE (reference sequence). The CDR3 spans 15 residues. The CDR3 nucleotides read TGTGCCAGCAGCTTGTGGGGGGACCTGAACACTGAAGCTTTCTTT. It is translated as CASSLWGDLNTEAFF.

This clone has only one observation. The rearrangement links TRBV5-5 to TRBJ2-3; D is undetermined. Germline V gene data show CDR1 as SGHKS and CDR2 as YYEKEE (reference sequence). V lost 0 bases and J lost 0, with 8 bases in between. This CDR3 has 15 amino acids. The CDR3 reads CASSLDISSTDTQYF. CDR3 sequence (DNA): TGTGCCAGCAGCTTGGACATATCTAGCACAGATACGCAGTATTTT.

This chain uses TRBV7-9 with TRBJ1-1, with TRBD1 identical over 8 bases. CDR3 length: 16 amino acids. The J segment lost 3 bases and the V segment lost 4 bases, leaving 10 bases of the junction unmatched. Germline V gene data show CDR1 as SEHNR and CDR2 as FQNEAQ (reference sequence). CDR3 nucleotide sequence: TGTGCCAGCAGCTCCTCCGGACAGGGACCATACACTGAAGCTTTCTTT. It is translated as CASSSSGQGPYTEAFF.

V and J are TRBV7-8 and TRBJ2-3, with 8 positions matching TRBD1. Germline CDR1 is SGHVS and CDR2 is FQNEAQ. The trim removed 6 bases at V and 5 bases at J, leaving 10 bases unmatched. The CDR3 length is 15 residues. As DNA, the CDR3 is TGTGCCAGCAGGGAGACTCAGGGGGCGGGAGATACGCAGTATTTT. Its protein is CASRETQGAGDTQYF.

The V call is TRBV7-2, the J call TRBJ1-2, with a possible D match to TRBD1 (5 bases). V gave up 2 bases and J gave up 7 bases, with 11 bases separating them. CDR1 SGHTA and CDR2 FQGNSA come from the germline V gene. This CDR3 comprises 13 residues. For the CDR3, the DNA is TGTGCCAGCAGCTTATCTCCAGGGCCTGGCTACACCTTC. Translated, it gives CASSLSPGPGYTF.

CDR3 residues: CASRPLAGLAGGNEQFF. The CDR3 DNA is TGTGCAAGTCGCCCCTTAGCGGGACTAGCGGGGGGGAATGAGCAGTTCTTC. V usage is TRBV12-2 and J usage is TRBJ2-1; the table assigns TRBD2, which was not confirmed against the DNA. TRBV12-2 is classified as a pseudogene. The CDR3 spans 17 residues.

Comment on this clone: One end of the junction is discordant with germline, which a read error may explain. CDR3 in DNA: TGCGCCAGCCGCCAAACAGAAGACAGGGTCTACGAGCAGTACTTC. It yields the protein CASRQTEDRVYEQYF. The chain carries TRBV4-3 and TRBJ2-7, with TRBD1 matching over 7 bases. CDR3 length: 15 amino acids. Looked up from germline, CDR1 is LGHNA and CDR2 is YSLEER.

V and J are TRBV5-1 and TRBJ2-1, with D uncertain. Germline CDR1 is SGHRS and CDR2 is YFSETQ. Trimming pared 0 bases from V and 8 bases from J, leaving 3 bases between. The CDR3 loop spans 11 amino acids. For the CDR3, the DNA is TGCGCCAGCAGCTTGGCAGATGAGCAGTTCTTC. It translates to CASSLADEQFF.

The J gene is TRBJ2-5, the V gene TRBV2; the D gene is possibly TRBD1 (5 bases). The CDR3 spans 13 residues. Trimming removed 6 bases at V and 1 base at J, with 9 bases between. Per the germline V gene, CDR1 is SNHLY and CDR2 is FYNNEI. The CDR3 DNA sequence: TGTGCCAGCAGGTGGGGCATCCAAGAGACCCAGTACTTC. Protein: CASRWGIQETQYF.

This CDR3 is CASSLAGGLHEQYF. The DNA of the CDR3 is TGTGCCAGCTCACTTGCCGGAGGGCTCCACGAGCAGTACTTC. The V gene is TRBV18, the J gene TRBJ2-7, with a weak D call TRBD2 (6 bases). The CDR3 spans 14 residues. V was clipped by 4 bases and J by 5 bases, with 15 bases between them. CDR1 and CDR2 from the germline V gene are KGHSH and LQKENI.